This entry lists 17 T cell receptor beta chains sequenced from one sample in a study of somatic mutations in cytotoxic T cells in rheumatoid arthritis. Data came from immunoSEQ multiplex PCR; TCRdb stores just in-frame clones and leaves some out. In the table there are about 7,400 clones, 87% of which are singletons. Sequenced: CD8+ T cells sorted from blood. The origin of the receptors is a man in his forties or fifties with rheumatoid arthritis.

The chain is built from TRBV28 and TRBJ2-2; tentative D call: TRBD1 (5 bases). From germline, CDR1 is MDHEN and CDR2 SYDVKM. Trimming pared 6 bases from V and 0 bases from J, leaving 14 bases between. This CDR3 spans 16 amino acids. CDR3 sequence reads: CASRGDSDANTGELFF. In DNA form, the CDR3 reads TGTGCCAGCAGGGGTGACAGTGACGCGAACACCGGGGAGCTGTTTTTT.

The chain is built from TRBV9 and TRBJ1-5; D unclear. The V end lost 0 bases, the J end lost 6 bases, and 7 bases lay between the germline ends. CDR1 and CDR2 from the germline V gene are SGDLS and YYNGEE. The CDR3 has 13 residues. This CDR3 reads CASSVDTGQPQHF. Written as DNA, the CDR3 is TGTGCCAGCAGCGTAGACACGGGTCAGCCCCAGCATTTT. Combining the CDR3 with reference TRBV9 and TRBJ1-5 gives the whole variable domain DSGVTQTPKHLITATGQRVTLRCSPRSGDLSVYWYQQSLDQGLQFLIQYYNGEERAKGNILERFSAQQFPDLHSELNLSSLELGDSALYFCASSVDTGQPQHFGDGTRLSIL.

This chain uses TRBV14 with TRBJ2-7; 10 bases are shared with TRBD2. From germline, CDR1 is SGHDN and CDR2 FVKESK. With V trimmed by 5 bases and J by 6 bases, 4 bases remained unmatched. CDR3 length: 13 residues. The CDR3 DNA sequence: TGTGCCAGCAGCGTAGCGGGGGGAAGCGAGCAGTACGTC. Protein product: CASSVAGGSEQYV.

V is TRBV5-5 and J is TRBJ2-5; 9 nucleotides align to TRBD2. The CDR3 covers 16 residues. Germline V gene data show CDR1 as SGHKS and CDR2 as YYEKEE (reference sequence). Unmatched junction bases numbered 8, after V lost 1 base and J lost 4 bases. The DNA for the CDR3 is TGTGCCAGCAGCTTGATAGCGGGGGTCTTCACAGAGACCCAGTACTTC. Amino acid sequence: CASSLIAGVFTETQYF.

The CDR3 nucleotides read TGTGCCAGCAGCCTCGGACAGGTCGATGAGCAGTTCTTC. As protein: CASSLGQVDEQFF. This rearrangement joins TRBV2 to TRBJ2-1; 7 nucleotides align to TRBD1. Per the germline V gene, CDR1 is SNHLY and CDR2 is FYNNEI. Germline trimming cut 6 bases from V and 8 bases from J; bases unmatched to any gene: 7. CDR3 length: 13 amino acids.

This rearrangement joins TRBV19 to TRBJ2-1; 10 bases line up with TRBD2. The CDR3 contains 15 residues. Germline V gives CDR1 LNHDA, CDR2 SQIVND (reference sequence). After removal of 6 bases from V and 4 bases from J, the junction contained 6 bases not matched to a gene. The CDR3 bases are TGTGCCAGTAGGGCTACTAGCGGGGCATACAATGAGCAGTTCTTC. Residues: CASRATSGAYNEQFF.

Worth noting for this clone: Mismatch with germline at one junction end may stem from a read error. In nucleotides, the CDR3 is TGTGCCAGCAGTTGGACGGAGGAGGATGAAAGACTGTTTTTT. Translated: CASSWTEEDERLFF. The chain uses TRBV6-6 and TRBJ1-4; D ambiguous. The CDR3 covers 14 residues. Per germline, CDR1 MNHNY and CDR2 SVGAGI (reference sequence).

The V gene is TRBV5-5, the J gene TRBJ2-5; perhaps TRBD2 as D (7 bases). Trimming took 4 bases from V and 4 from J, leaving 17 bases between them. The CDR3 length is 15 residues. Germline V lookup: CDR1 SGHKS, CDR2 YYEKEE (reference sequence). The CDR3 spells CASSVEGGMAETQYF. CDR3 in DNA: TGTGCCAGCAGCGTTGAGGGGGGGATGGCAGAGACCCAGTACTTC. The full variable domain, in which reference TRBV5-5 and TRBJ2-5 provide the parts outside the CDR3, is DAGVTQSPTHLIKTRGQQVTLRCSPISGHKSVSWYQQVLGQGPQFIFQYYEKEERGRGNFPDRFSARQFPNYSSELNVNALLLGDSALYLCASSVEGGMAETQYFGPGTRLLVL.

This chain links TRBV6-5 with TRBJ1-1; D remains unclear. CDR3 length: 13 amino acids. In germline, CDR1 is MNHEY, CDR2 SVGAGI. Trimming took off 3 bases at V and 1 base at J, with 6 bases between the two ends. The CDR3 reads CASSYSWNTEAFF. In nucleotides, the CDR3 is TGTGCCAGCAGTTATTCGTGGAACACTGAAGCTTTCTTT.

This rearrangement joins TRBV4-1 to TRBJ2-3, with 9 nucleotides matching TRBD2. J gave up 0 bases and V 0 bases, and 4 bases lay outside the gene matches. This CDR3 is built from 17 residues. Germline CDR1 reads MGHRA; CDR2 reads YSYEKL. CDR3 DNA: TGCGCCAGCAGCCAAGAGACGACTAGCGGCAGCACAGATACGCAGTATTTT. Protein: CASSQETTSGSTDTQYF.

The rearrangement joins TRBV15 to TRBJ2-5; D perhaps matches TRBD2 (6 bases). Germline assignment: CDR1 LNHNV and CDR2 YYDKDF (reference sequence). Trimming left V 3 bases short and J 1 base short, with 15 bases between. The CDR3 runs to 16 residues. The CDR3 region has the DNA TGTGCCACCAGCAGCTACCTGGGGGACTCCCAAGAGACCCAGTACTTC. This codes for CATSSYLGDSQETQYF.

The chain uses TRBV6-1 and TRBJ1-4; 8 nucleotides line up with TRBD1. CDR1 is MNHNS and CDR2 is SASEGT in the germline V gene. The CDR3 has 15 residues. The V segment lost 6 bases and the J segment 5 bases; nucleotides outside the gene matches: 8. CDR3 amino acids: CASSLQGVRNEKLFF. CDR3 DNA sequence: TGTGCCAGCAGCCTACAGGGGGTTCGCAATGAAAAACTGTTTTTT.

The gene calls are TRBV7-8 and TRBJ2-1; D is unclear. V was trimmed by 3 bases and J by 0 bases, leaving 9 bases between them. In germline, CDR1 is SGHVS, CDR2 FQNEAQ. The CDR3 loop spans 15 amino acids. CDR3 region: CASSLTVSSYNEQFF. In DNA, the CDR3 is TGTGCCAGCAGCTTGACTGTAAGCTCCTACAATGAGCAGTTCTTC.

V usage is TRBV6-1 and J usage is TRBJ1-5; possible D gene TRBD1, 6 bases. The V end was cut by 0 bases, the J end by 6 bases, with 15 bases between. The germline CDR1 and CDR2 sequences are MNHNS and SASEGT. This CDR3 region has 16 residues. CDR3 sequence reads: CASSEATRAGVQPQHF. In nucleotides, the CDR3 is TGTGCCAGCAGTGAAGCGACGCGGGCAGGGGTTCAGCCCCAGCATTTT.

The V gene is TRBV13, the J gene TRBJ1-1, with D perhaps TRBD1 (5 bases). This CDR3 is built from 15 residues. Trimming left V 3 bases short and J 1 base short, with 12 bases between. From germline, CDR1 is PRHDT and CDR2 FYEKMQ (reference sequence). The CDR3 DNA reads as TGTGCCAGCAGCTTCACCGGACAACCGAACACTGAAGCTTTCTTT. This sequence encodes CASSFTGQPNTEAFF.

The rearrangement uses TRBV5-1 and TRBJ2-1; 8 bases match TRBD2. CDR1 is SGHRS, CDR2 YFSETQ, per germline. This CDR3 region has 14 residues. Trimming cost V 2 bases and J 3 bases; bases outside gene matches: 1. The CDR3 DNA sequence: TGCGCCAGCAGCTTACGGGGGGGCTACAATGAGCAGTTCTTC. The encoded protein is CASSLRGGYNEQFF.

The CDR3 reads CASSEQGFADGELFF. DNA of the CDR3: TGTGCCAGCAGCGAGCAGGGGTTCGCCGACGGGGAGCTGTTTTTT. The J gene is TRBJ2-2, the V gene TRBV9; perhaps TRBD1 as D (6 bases). V lost 3 bases, J lost 7 bases, and 16 bases lay in between. Germline V gene sequence: CDR1 SGDLS, CDR2 YYNGEE. This CDR3 is 15 amino acids long.